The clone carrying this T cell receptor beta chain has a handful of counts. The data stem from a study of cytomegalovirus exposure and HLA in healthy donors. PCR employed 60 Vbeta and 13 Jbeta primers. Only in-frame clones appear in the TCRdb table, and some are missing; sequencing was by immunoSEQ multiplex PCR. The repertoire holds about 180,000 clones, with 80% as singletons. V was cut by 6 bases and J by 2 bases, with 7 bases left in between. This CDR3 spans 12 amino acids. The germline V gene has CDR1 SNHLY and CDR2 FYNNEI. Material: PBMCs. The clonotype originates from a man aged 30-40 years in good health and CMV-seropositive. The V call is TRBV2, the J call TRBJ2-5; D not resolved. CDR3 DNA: TGTGCCAGCAGCCCTGTTCAAGAGACCCAGTACTTC. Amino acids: CASSPVQETQYF.